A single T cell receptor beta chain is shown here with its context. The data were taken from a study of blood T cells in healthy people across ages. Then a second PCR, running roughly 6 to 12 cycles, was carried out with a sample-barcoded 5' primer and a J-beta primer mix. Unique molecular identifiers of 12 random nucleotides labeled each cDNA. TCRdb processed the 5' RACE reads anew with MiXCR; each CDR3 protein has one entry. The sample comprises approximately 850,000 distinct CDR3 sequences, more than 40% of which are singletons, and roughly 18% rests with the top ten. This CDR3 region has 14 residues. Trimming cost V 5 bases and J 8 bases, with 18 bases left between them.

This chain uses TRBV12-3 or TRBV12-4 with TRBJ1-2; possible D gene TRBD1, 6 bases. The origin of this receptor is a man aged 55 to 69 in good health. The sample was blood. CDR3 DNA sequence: TGTGCCAGCAGTGTTGTAGGGGCAGGGGACGGCTACACCTTC. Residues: CASSVVGAGDGYTF.